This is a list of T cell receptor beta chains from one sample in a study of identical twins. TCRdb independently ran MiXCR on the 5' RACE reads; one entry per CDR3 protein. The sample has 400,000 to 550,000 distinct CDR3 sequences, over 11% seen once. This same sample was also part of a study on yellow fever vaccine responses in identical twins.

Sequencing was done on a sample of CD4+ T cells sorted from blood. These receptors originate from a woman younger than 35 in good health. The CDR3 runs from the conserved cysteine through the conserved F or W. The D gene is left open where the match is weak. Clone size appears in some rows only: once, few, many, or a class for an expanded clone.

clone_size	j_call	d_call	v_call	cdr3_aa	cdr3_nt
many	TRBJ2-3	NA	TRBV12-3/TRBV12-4	CASSPRTSTDTQYF	TGTGCCAGCAGTCCCCGGACCAGCACAGATACGCAGTATTTT
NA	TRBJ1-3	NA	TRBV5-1	CASSLDGAAGNTIYF	TGCGCCAGCAGCTTGGACGGGGCCGCGGGAAACACCATATATTTT
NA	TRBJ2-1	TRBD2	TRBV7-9	CASSLVVSSGGNEQFF	TGTGCCAGCAGCTTAGTAGTGTCTAGCGGGGGGAATGAGCAGTTCTTC
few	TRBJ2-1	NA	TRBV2	CASTVRGGNEQFF	TGTGCCAGCACAGTCAGGGGAGGCAATGAGCAGTTCTTC
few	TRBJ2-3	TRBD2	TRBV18	CASSPGGTSSTDTQYF	TGTGCCAGCTCACCCGGCGGGACTAGCAGCACAGATACGCAGTATTTT
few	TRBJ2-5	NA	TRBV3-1	CASSQGFEGPYF	TGTGCCAGCAGCCAAGGGTTTGAGGGACCGTACTTC
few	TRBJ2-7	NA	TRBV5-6	CASSGTVNYEQYF	TGTGCCAGCAGCGGGACGGTTAACTACGAGCAGTACTTC
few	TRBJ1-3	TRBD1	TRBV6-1	CASRRQGLGNTIYF	TGTGCCAGCAGACGACAGGGGCTGGGAAACACCATATATTTT
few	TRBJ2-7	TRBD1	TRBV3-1	CASSLPGQGHYEQYF	TGTGCCAGCAGCCTTCCGGGACAGGGCCACTACGAGCAGTACTTC
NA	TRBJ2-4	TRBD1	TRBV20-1	CSAPQPGTGAYIQYF	TGCAGTGCTCCCCAACCCGGGACAGGGGCGTACATTCAGTACTTC
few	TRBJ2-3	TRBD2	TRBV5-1	CASSLGSSGGSDTQYF	TGCGCCAGCAGCTTGGGTTCTAGCGGGGGTTCAGATACGCAGTATTTT
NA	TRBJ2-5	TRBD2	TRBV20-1	CSAGRGQETQYF	TGCAGTGCCGGGCGGGGGCAAGAGACCCAGTACTTC
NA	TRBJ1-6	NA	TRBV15	CATSRQDGDNSPLHF	TGTGCCACCAGCAGGCAGGACGGGGATAATTCACCCCTCCACTTT
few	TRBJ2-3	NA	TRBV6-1	CASSEEDRWGGTDTQYF	TGTGCCAGCAGTGAAGAAGACAGGTGGGGGGGAACAGATACGCAGTATTTT
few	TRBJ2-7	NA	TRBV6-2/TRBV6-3	CASGDTMAYEQYF	TGTGCCAGCGGGGACACGATGGCCTACGAGCAGTACTTC
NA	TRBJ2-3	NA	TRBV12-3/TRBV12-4	CASSLIAGPLGVTQYF	TGTGCCAGCAGTTTAATAGCAGGGCCCCTCGGAGTCACGCAGTATTTT
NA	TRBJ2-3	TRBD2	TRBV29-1	CSVELAGKRGDTQYF	TGCAGCGTTGAACTAGCGGGGAAACGGGGAGATACGCAGTATTTT
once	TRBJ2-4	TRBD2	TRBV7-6	CASSARLGGVNIQYF	TGTGCCAGCAGCGCTAGGCTGGGGGGGGTAAACATTCAGTACTTC
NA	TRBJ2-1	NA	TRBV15	CATSRDLKGGYNEQFF	TGTGCCACCAGCAGAGATTTGAAGGGTGGGTACAATGAGCAGTTCTTC
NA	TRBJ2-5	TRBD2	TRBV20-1	CSARDSGRVGETQYF	TGCAGTGCTAGAGATAGCGGGAGAGTCGGAGAGACCCAGTACTTC
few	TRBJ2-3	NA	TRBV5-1	CASSVATSTDTQYF	TGCGCCAGCAGCGTTGCCACTAGCACAGATACGCAGTATTTT
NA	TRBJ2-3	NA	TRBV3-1	CASSQGRSHPQRTQYF	TGTGCCAGCAGCCAGGGACGTTCCCATCCCCAGCGAACGCAGTATTTT
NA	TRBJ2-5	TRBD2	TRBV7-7	CASSLAGVLGQETQYF	TGTGCTAGCAGCCTAGCGGGAGTTTTGGGGCAAGAGACCCAGTACTTC
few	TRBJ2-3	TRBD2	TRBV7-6	CASRVAGGPADTQYF	TGTGCCAGCAGGGTAGCGGGGGGGCCGGCAGATACGCAGTATTTT
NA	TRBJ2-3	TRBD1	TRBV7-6	CASSSNRGRDTQYF	TGTGCCAGCAGCTCGAACAGGGGGAGAGATACGCAGTATTTT
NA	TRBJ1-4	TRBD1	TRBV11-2	CASSGYRGRSEKLFF	TGTGCCAGCAGCGGGTACAGGGGAAGAAGTGAAAAACTGTTTTTT
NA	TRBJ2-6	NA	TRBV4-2	CASSQAEGFSSGANVLTF	TGTGCCAGCAGCCAGGCCGAGGGATTCAGCTCTGGGGCCAACGTCCTGACTTTC
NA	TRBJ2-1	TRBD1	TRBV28	CASSSGQGKQFF	TGTGCCAGCAGTAGCGGACAGGGAAAGCAGTTCTTC
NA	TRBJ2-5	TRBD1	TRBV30	CAWSAPGTGLGTQYF	TGTGCCTGGAGTGCCCCCGGGACAGGACTTGGGACCCAGTACTTC
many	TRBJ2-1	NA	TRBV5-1	CASSLQGYEQFF	TGCGCCAGCAGCTTACAGGGCTATGAGCAGTTCTTC
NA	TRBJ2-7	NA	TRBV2	CASRTEPQTYRFEQYF	TGTGCCAGCAGGACCGAACCCCAGACTTACAGGTTCGAGCAGTACTTC
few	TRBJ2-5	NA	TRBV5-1	CASSQKGPTGETQYF	TGCGCCAGCAGCCAAAAGGGACCCACCGGGGAGACCCAGTACTTC
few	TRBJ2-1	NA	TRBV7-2	CASSLSGAGYNEQFF	TGTGCCAGCAGCTTATCGGGAGCCGGCTACAATGAGCAGTTCTTC
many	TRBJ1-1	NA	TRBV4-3	CASSRQIEGGTEAFF	TGCGCCAGCAGCCGACAGATTGAGGGGGGCACTGAAGCTTTCTTT
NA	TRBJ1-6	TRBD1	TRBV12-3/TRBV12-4	CASSSTGGISPLHF	TGTGCCAGCAGTTCAACAGGGGGTATTTCACCCCTCCACTTT
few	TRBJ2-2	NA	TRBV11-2	CASSPRGSAGELFF	TGTGCCAGCAGCCCCCGGGGTTCGGCCGGGGAGCTGTTTTTT
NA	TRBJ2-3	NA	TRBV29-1	CSVVGPDTQYF	TGCAGCGTTGTTGGGCCAGATACGCAGTATTTT
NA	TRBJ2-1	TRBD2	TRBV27	CASSRRAGGPSAYNEQFF	TGTGCCAGCAGTCGTCGCGCGGGAGGGCCCTCGGCCTACAATGAGCAGTTCTTC
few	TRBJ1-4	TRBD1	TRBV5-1	CASSSLGQGGEKLFF	TGCGCCAGCAGCTCGCTGGGACAGGGAGGTGAAAAACTGTTTTTT
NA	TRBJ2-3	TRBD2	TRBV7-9	CASSFTSGGPDTQYF	TGTGCCAGCAGCTTCACTAGCGGGGGGCCAGATACGCAGTATTTT
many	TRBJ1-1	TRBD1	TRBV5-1	CASSPTGTQNTEAFF	TGCGCCAGCAGCCCGACAGGGACCCAGAACACTGAAGCTTTCTTT
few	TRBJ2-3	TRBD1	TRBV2	CASSQVQGAQDTQYF	TGTGCCAGCAGCCAAGTCCAGGGGGCGCAAGATACGCAGTATTTT
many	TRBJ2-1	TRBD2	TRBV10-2	CASSESGGSGNEQFF	TGCGCCAGCAGTGAAAGCGGGGGCTCGGGCAATGAGCAGTTCTTC
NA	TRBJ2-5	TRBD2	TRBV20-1	CSVPGTSVLEETQYF	TGCAGTGTCCCGGGGACTAGCGTACTGGAAGAGACCCAGTACTTC
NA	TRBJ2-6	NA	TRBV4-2	CASSKLESSGANVLTF	TGTGCCAGCAGCAAGTTAGAGAGCTCTGGGGCCAACGTCCTGACTTTC
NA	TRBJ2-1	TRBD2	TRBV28	CASSSPAAGGLSLPQFF	TGTGCCAGCAGTTCGCCCGCAGCGGGAGGGTTATCCCTCCCTCAGTTCTTC
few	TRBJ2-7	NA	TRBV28	CASSLSPGGDTYEQYF	TGTGCCAGCAGTTTATCCCCAGGAGGGGATACTTACGAGCAGTACTTC
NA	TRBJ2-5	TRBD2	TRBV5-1	CASSLGLAGGRSGREETQYF	TGCGCCAGCAGCTTGGGACTAGCGGGGGGTCGCTCGGGAAGGGAAGAGACCCAGTACTTC
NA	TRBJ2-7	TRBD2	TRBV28	CASSRPGLAGGRGLEQYF	TGTGCCAGCAGTCGACCGGGACTAGCGGGAGGGCGAGGGCTCGAGCAGTACTTC